This T cell receptor beta chain came from a study of read filtering for tumor transcriptome and immune sequencing. Turning to the study itself: DNase treatment preceded whole-transcriptome library preparation.

From 300 to 450 ng of RNA, a library with molecular barcoded alpha/delta and beta/gamma adaptors was made. MiXCR was run by TCRdb on the reads, yielding one entry per CDR3 protein. Of about 47,000 distinct CDR3 sequences listed, about an eighth are singletons. This clonotype was detected ten times or more. What was sequenced was a population of CD138-negative cells sorted from bone marrow. The TCR comes from a donor at least 40 years old with multiple myeloma.

CDR3 amino acids: CASSSPGLAGANEQFF. CDR3 in DNA: TGTGCCAGCAGCTCTCCGGGACTAGCGGGAGCCAATGAGCAGTTCTTC. The gene calls are TRBV7-9 and TRBJ2-1, with 14 nucleotides matching TRBD2. Germline-derived CDR1 and CDR2 are SEHNR and FQNEAQ (reference sequence). V dropped 4 bases and J dropped 6; count of bases not matched to a gene: 5. CDR3 length equals 16 residues.